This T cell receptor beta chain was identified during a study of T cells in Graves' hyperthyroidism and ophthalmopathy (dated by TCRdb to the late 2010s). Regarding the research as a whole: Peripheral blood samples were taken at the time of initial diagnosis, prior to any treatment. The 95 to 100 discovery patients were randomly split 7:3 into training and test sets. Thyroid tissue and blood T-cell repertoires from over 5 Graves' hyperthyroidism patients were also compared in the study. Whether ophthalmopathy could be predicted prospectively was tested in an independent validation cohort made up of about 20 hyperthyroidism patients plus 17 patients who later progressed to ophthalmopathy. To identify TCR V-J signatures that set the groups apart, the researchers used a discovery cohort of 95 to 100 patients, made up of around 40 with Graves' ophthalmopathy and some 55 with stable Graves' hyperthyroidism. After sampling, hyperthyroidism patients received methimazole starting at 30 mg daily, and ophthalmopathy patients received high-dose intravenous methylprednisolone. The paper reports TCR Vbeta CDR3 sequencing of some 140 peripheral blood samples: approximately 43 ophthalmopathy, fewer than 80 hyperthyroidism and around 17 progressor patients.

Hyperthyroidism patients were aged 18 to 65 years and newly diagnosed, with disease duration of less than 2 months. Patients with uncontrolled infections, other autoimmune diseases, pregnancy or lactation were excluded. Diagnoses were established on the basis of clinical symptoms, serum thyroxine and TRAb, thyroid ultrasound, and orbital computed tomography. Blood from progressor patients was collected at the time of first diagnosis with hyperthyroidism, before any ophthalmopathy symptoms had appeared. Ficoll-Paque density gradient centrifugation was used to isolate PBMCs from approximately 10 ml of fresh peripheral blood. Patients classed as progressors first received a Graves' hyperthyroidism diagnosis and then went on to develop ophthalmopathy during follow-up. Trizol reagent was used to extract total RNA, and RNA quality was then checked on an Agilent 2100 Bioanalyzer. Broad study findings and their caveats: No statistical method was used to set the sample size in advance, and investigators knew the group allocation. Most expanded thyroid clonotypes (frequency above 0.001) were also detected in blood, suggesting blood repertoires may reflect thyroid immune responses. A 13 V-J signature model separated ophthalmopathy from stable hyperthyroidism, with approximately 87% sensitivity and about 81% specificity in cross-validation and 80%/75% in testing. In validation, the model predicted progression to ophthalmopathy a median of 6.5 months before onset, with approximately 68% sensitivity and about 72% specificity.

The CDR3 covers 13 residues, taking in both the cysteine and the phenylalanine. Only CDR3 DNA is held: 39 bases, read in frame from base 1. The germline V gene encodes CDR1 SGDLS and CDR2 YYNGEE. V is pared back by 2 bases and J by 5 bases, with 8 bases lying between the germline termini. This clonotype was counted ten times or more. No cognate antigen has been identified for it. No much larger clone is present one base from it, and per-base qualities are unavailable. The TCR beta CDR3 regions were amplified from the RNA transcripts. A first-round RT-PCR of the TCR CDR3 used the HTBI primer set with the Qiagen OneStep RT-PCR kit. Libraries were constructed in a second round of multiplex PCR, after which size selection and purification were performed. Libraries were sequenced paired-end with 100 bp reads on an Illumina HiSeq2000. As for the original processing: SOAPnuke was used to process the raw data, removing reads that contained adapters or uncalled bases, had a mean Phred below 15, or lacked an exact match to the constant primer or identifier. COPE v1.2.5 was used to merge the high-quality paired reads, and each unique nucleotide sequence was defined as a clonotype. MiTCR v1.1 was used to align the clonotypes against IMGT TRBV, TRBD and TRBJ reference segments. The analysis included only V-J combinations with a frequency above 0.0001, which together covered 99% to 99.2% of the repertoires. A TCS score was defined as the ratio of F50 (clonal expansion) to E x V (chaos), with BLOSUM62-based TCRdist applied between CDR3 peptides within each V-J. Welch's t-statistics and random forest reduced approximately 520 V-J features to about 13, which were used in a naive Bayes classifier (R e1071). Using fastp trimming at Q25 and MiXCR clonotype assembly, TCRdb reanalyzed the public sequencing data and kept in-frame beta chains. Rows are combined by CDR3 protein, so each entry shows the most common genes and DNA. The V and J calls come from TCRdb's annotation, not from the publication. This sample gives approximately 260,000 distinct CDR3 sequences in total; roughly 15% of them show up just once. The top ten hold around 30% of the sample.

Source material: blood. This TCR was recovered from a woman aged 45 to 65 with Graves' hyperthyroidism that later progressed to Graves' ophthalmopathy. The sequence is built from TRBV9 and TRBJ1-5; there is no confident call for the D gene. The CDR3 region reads CASSVHRHQPQHF. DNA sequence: TGTGCCAGCAGCGTCCACAGACATCAGCCCCAGCATTTT.